This T cell receptor beta chain was documented in a study of cytomegalovirus exposure and HLA in healthy donors. Study-level findings and limits: Later analysis revealed greater clonal expansion in HLA-associated TCR beta chains than in equally common others. Relative to the roughly 700-donor mean, N-insertions were reportedly fewer in an Asian-associated ancestry cluster in a later analysis.

Per germline, CDR1 MDHEN and CDR2 SYDVKM. The CDR3 consists of 15 residues. V dropped 6 bases and J dropped 0 bases, with 14 bases sitting between them. PCR primers comprised 60 Vbeta and 13 Jbeta primers. TCRdb's copy holds only in-frame clones and misses some; the assay was immunoSEQ multiplex PCR. The table records some 95,000 clones, around 80% of them present only once. In the case of this clone: Its specificity is unknown.

This TCR was recovered from a man aged 25 to 45 in good health and CMV-seronegative. Sequenced: PBMCs. The chain is built from TRBV28 and TRBJ1-1, with D perhaps matching TRBD1 (6 bases). In nucleotides, the CDR3 is TGTGCCAGCAGGGCCACGGGGGGCGTGAACACTGAAGCTTTCTTT. Its translation is CASRATGGVNTEAFF.